A selection of T cell receptor beta chains follows, all from one sample in a study of control samples from healthy donors and cancer patients. Assay used: immunoSEQ multiplex PCR; TCRdb lists only in-frame clones, some missing. Among some 130,000 clones listed, roughly 92% were seen once. The sequencing sample was made of blood. The receptor source for this set is a man aged 25 to 45 in good health. The CDR3 runs from the conserved cysteine through the conserved F or W. Each record gives: J gene, clone size, D gene, V gene, CDR3 DNA, CDR3 protein. A D gene is named only where the DNA matches it firmly. Not every row has a clone size; where given, it reads once, few, many or a size class.

TRBJ1-2	.	.	TRBV19	TGTGCCAGTAATGCCGGCTACTTCTATGGCTACACCTTC	CASNAGYFYGYTF
TRBJ1-2	.	TRBD1	TRBV9	TGTGCCAGCAGCGTTAATAGACAGGGAAAAGCGAGTGGCTACACCTTC	CASSVNRQGKASGYTF
TRBJ1-2	.	.	TRBV5-6	TGTGCCAGCAGCTTTGGAGCCTATGGCTACACCTTC	CASSFGAYGYTF
TRBJ2-1	.	.	TRBV28	TGTGCCAGCAGTTTCGGGCACCTGGCCAATGAGCAGTTCTTC	CASSFGHLANEQFF
TRBJ2-3	.	.	TRBV7-9	TGTGCCAGCAGCTTAGGGCAGGGTCGAGATACGCAGTATTTT	CASSLGQGRDTQYF
TRBJ2-1	.	.	TRBV5-6	TGTGCCAGCAGCTTGGGACTTCCCGTCTACAATGAGCAGTTCTTC	CASSLGLPVYNEQFF
TRBJ2-1	.	TRBD2	TRBV28	TGTGCCAGCAGTCCGGCTAGCGGGAGGTTCGGTGAGCAGTTCTTC	CASSPASGRFGEQFF
TRBJ2-5	.	.	TRBV21-1	TGTGCCAGCAGCAAGAAAGAGACCCAGTACTTC	CASSKKETQYF
TRBJ2-7	.	TRBD2	TRBV9	TGTGCCAGCTCACGGGCGGGAGCCTACGAGCAGTACTTC	CASSRAGAYEQYF
TRBJ2-4	.	TRBD2	TRBV4-1	TGCGCCAGCAGCCAAAGTTTTCCTAGCGGGAGGGTAGCCAAAAACATTCAGTACTTC	CASSQSFPSGRVAKNIQYF
TRBJ2-7	.	.	TRBV27	TGTGCCAGCAGTTTAACAGGGCTCTTTCCCTACGAGCAGTACTTC	CASSLTGLFPYEQYF
TRBJ1-2	.	TRBD1	TRBV6-2/TRBV6-3	TGTGCCAGCAGTGGGCCGGGACAGCTCTATGATGGCTACACCTTC	CASSGPGQLYDGYTF
TRBJ1-2	.	TRBD1	TRBV25-1	TGTGCCAGCAGTGAGTCCAGGGGGGACTATGGCTACACCTTC	CASSESRGDYGYTF
TRBJ2-3	few	.	TRBV12-3/TRBV12-4	TGTGCCAGCAGTTTATTCCAGAAGTCTGCGCAGTATTTT	CASSLFQKSAQYF
TRBJ1-5	.	TRBD1	TRBV24-1	TGTGCCACCAGTGACCCGGGACAGGGGTTTGATCAGCCCCAGCATTTT	CATSDPGQGFDQPQHF
TRBJ1-1	.	.	TRBV7-3	TGTGCCAGCAGCTCCCAGTCGAACACTGAAGCTTTCTTT	CASSSQSNTEAFF
TRBJ2-5	.	.	TRBV6-2/TRBV6-3	TGTGCCAGCAGTTACCGGGGAAAAGAGACCCAGTACTTC	CASSYRGKETQYF
TRBJ2-7	few	.	TRBV18	TGTGCCAGCTCAGTCGTCGGGACCTACGAGCAGTACTTC	CASSVVGTYEQYF
TRBJ1-2	.	.	TRBV4-3	TGCGCCAGCAGCCAAGATCTCGAAGCGGGGGGCTACACCTTC	CASSQDLEAGGYTF
TRBJ2-7	.	.	TRBV11-2	TGTGCCAGCAGCTTCTTCCAGGCCTACGAGCAGTACTTC	CASSFFQAYEQYF
TRBJ1-3	.	.	TRBV28	TGTGCCAGCAGTTTACGGGGACAAACTGGAAACACCATATATTTT	CASSLRGQTGNTIYF
TRBJ2-3	.	.	TRBV13	TGTGCCAGCAGCCCCTCCCGTCGCACAGATACGCAGTATTTT	CASSPSRRTDTQYF
TRBJ1-5	.	.	TRBV28	TGTGCCAGCAGTTTGTTAGGCAATCAGCCCCAGCATTTT	CASSLLGNQPQHF
TRBJ1-2	.	TRBD1	TRBV7-8	TGTGCCAGCAGCTTAGGGGGAGGGACAGGGCCCAACTATGGCTACACCTTC	CASSLGGGTGPNYGYTF
TRBJ2-5	.	TRBD2	TRBV5-1	TGCGCCAGCAAGGGACTAGGGGTGGAGACCCAGTACTTC	CASKGLGVETQYF
TRBJ2-1	.	TRBD2	TRBV27	TGTGCCAGCAGTTTCCTGACTAGCGGGAGAAACAATGAGCAGTTCTTC	CASSFLTSGRNNEQFF
TRBJ2-7	.	.	TRBV6-6	TGTGCCAGCAGGCGAGCCCCAGGCTACGAGCAGTACTTC	CASRRAPGYEQYF
TRBJ1-3	.	.	TRBV11-2	TGTGCCAGCAGCTCCAGGAGTGGAGGGGAATGGAACACCATATATTTT	CASSSRSGGEWNTIYF
TRBJ1-3	.	.	TRBV6-5	TGTGCCAGCAGTTACCTCGGTACTGGAAACACCATATATTTT	CASSYLGTGNTIYF
TRBJ2-5	.	TRBD1	TRBV6-4	TGTGCCAGCGTCACACCGGGACAGCAAGAGACCCAGTACTTC	CASVTPGQQETQYF
TRBJ2-7	.	TRBD1	TRBV5-1	TGCGCCAGCAGCTCTGGGACAGGACTTACCTACGAGCAGTACTTC	CASSSGTGLTYEQYF
TRBJ2-4	.	.	TRBV6-2/TRBV6-3	TGTGCCAGCAGTTACCAGCAGGGTTCCGATTTAGCCAAAAACATTCAGTACTTC	CASSYQQGSDLAKNIQYF
TRBJ1-1	once	.	TRBV15	TGTGCCACCAGCAGAGTGAAGGGGACTGAAGCTTTCTTT	CATSRVKGTEAFF
TRBJ1-6	.	.	TRBV23-1	TGCGCCACACGTCCCGGGGAGAGTATGGATTCACCCCTCCACTTT	CATRPGESMDSPLHF
TRBJ2-5	.	TRBD2	TRBV2	TGTGCCAGCAGCGGGACTAGTCGGGCCCAGTACTTC	CASSGTSRAQYF
TRBJ2-7	.	TRBD1	TRBV27	TGTGCCAGCAGTCTCCACACACTCCGGGACAGGACTTGGGAGCAGTACTTC	CASSLHTLRDRTWEQYF
TRBJ2-3	.	TRBD2	TRBV6-2/TRBV6-3	TGTGCCAGCAGTTACGGACTAGCCGTCACAGATACGCAGTATTTT	CASSYGLAVTDTQYF
TRBJ1-2	.	TRBD1	TRBV11-3	TGTGCCAGCAGCTCGGGACAGGCGAACTATGGCTACACCTTC	CASSSGQANYGYTF
TRBJ2-1	.	TRBD2	TRBV29-1	TGCAGCGTTGAGTTCCGGACTAGCGGGATTGCTGAGCAGTTCTTC	CSVEFRTSGIAEQFF
TRBJ1-5	.	TRBD1	TRBV2	TGTGCCAGCAGTAAGGGGGCAGAACAGCCCCAGCATTTT	CASSKGAEQPQHF
TRBJ2-3	.	.	TRBV9	TGTGCCAGCAGCCCATCTAGTGGGGTACGGTCAGATACGCAGTATTTT	CASSPSSGVRSDTQYF
TRBJ2-5	.	TRBD2	TRBV9	TGTGCCAGCAGCTATAGCGGGAAAGAGACCCAGTACTTC	CASSYSGKETQYF
TRBJ2-3	.	TRBD2	TRBV4-2	TGTGCCAGCAGGCGAACTAGCGGAGAGGGGGGAGATACGCAGTATTTT	CASRRTSGEGGDTQYF
TRBJ1-1	.	.	TRBV6-5	TGTGCCAGCAGTTACGGGACGCGGAACACTGAAGCTTTCTTT	CASSYGTRNTEAFF
TRBJ2-5	.	TRBD1	TRBV30	TGTGCCTGGAGCCGACAGGGGGCAGTGGAGACCCAGTACTTC	CAWSRQGAVETQYF
TRBJ2-7	once	.	TRBV11-2	TGTGCCAGCAGCTTAGCAGCAGGAAGCTCCTACGAGCAGTACTTC	CASSLAAGSSYEQYF
TRBJ1-4	.	TRBD1	TRBV20-1	TGCAGCTCAGGGGGAGGGGAAAAACTGTTTTTT	CSSGGGEKLFF
TRBJ1-1	once	.	TRBV7-9	TGTGCCAGCCTTTTATACAGACCCCTGAACACTGAAGCTTTCTTT	CASLLYRPLNTEAFF
TRBJ2-1	.	.	TRBV28	TGTGCCAGCAGTTTTGTGCCCGATGTGGGTTCTGTGTACAATGAGCAGTTCTTC	CASSFVPDVGSVYNEQFF
TRBJ2-7	.	TRBD2	TRBV4-2	TGTGCCAGCAGCCTAAAGCGGGAGGGCTCCTACGAGCAGTACTTC	CASSLKREGSYEQYF
TRBJ2-1	.	.	TRBV19	TGTGCCAGTAGTAACCCAGGACGGAGCTACAATGAGCAGTTCTTC	CASSNPGRSYNEQFF
TRBJ1-2	.	TRBD1	TRBV3-1/TRBV3-2	TGTGCCAGCAGCCGCCGAGATGGGACAGGGAAGGGCTACACCTTC	CASSRRDGTGKGYTF
TRBJ2-7	.	TRBD2	TRBV30	TGTGCCTGGAGCCCCGGTAGGTGGGAGGGCCGCGAGCAGTACTTC	CAWSPGRWEGREQYF
TRBJ1-3	.	.	TRBV7-2	TGTGCCAGCAGCACCGGGGGAAGGGGGTTTAACACCATATATTTT	CASSTGGRGFNTIYF
TRBJ2-5	.	TRBD2	TRBV5-1	TGCGCCAGCAGCTTGGCCGGGTGGGCGGGAGGACTAGAAGAGACCCAGTACTTC	CASSLAGWAGGLEETQYF
TRBJ2-5	.	TRBD1	TRBV5-6	TGTGCCAGCAGCTCGGGACAGGGTACCGAGACCCAGTACTTC	CASSSGQGTETQYF
TRBJ2-7	.	TRBD1	TRBV6-5	TGTGCCAGCAGGGTGGGACAGGGGCTCTACGAGCAGTACTTC	CASRVGQGLYEQYF
TRBJ2-4	once	.	TRBV19	TGTGCCAGCCAAAAACCCGGACAGACTAACATTCAGTACTTC	CASQKPGQTNIQYF
TRBJ2-7	.	TRBD2	TRBV20-1	TGCAGTGCTAGTGGGACCCTAGCGGCCTCCTACGAGCAGTACTTC	CSASGTLAASYEQYF
TRBJ2-1	.	.	TRBV6-1	TGTGCCAGCAGTGAGGGCTATTACGGCGGGACGATTTTGAACAATGAGCAGTTCTTC	CASSEGYYGGTILNNEQFF